This TCR beta chain was captured in a study of blood T cell repertoires in COVID-19. TCRdb's table, derived via immunoSEQ multiplex PCR, lists solely in-frame clones and lacks some. The sample lists some 300,000 clones, around nine tenths occurring once. With V trimmed by 0 bases and J by 1 base, 9 bases remained unmatched. CDR3 size: 18 residues. The germline V gene encodes CDR1 LGHNA and CDR2 YNFKEQ. The sequenced sample was PBMCs or T cells enriched from blood (not recorded which). The origin of this receptor is a woman aged 60 to 75 in a cohort exposed to, infected with or recovered from COVID-19 (not recorded which). The chain carries TRBV4-2 and TRBJ2-1, with TRBD2 identical over 7 bases. CDR3 residues: CASSQDLWVGGSYNEQFF. The CDR3 nucleotides are TGTGCCAGCAGCCAAGATCTTTGGGTGGGGGGGTCCTACAATGAGCAGTTCTTC.